Each of the 11 T cell receptor beta chains below was sequenced from the same sample in a study of T cells after somatic rescue of genetic block. The repertoire was sequenced with immunoSEQ multiplex PCR; TCRdb's copy has only in-frame clones and lacks some. The sample shows 9,500 to 15,000 clones, under 85% of them seen only once. Sequencing was carried out using peripheral blood mononuclear cells (PBMCs). These receptor sequences come from a boy under 18.

V is TRBV2 and J is TRBJ2-7; no firm D call. CDR3 length: 12 residues. The germline V and J ends were trimmed by 3 bases and 3 bases, with 6 bases remaining between them. CDR1 SNHLY and CDR2 FYNNEI come from the germline V gene. The CDR3 here is CASSDRIYEQYF. CDR3 DNA sequence: TGTGCCAGCAGTGACCGCATCTACGAGCAGTACTTC.

The rearrangement uses TRBV5-1 and TRBJ2-7; maybe TRBD2 (6 bases). This CDR3 spans 15 amino acids. Trimming left V 5 bases short and J 3 bases short, with 18 bases between. Germline V lookup: CDR1 SGHRS, CDR2 YFSETQ. This CDR3 reads CASRGGGEVSYEQYF. The DNA for the CDR3 is TGCGCCAGCAGGGGAGGTGGGGAGGTCAGCTACGAGCAGTACTTC.

In its sample, this clone was seen a few times. J is TRBJ2-1 and V is TRBV5-1; TRBD2 might be the D (5 bases). CDR1 is SGHRS, CDR2 YFSETQ, per germline. Between the trimmed V and J ends, which lost 5 bases and 0 bases, there was a span of 12 bases. There are 15 residues in the CDR3. This chain's CDR3 is CASSPLASSYNEQFF. CDR3 nucleotide sequence: TGCGCCAGCAGTCCCCTAGCAAGCTCCTACAATGAGCAGTTCTTC.

The genes are TRBV18 and TRBJ2-1; D is ambiguous. Germline V lookup: CDR1 KGHSH, CDR2 LQKENI. Deletions cut 3 bases from V and 7 bases from J, with 4 bases between. CDR3 length: 11 residues. The CDR3: CASSPINEQFF. In DNA, the CDR3 is TGTGCCAGCTCACCTATTAATGAGCAGTTCTTC.

The gene calls are TRBV5-5 and TRBJ1-1, with unresolved D. The length of the CDR3 is 15 residues. In germline, CDR1 is SGHKS, CDR2 YYEKEE (reference sequence). Trimming cost V 0 bases and J 3 bases, with 12 bases left between them. CDR3 sequence reads: CASSLEVARYTEAFF. CDR3 bases: TGTGCCAGCAGCTTGGAAGTAGCCAGGTACACTGAAGCTTTCTTT.

This clone was detected once. The gene calls are TRBV5-1 and TRBJ2-3, with unresolved D. V dropped 0 bases and J dropped 2 bases, with 1 base sitting between them. The V gene's germline CDR1 is SGHRS and CDR2 YFSETQ. The CDR3 has 12 amino acids. CDR3 residues: CASSLDTDTQYF. In nucleotides, the CDR3 is TGCGCCAGCAGCTTGGACACAGATACGCAGTATTTT.

The J gene is TRBJ2-4, the V gene TRBV10-2, with 8 bases matching TRBD2. The V and J ends lost 5 bases and 0 bases, in that order; junction bases with no gene match: 9. The CDR3 consists of 17 residues. The germline gives CDR1 WSHSY, CDR2 SAAADI. In nucleotides, the CDR3 is TGCGCCAGCAGTTTGTTAGCGGGATCGCTAGCCAAAAACATTCAGTACTTC. This encodes CASSLLAGSLAKNIQYF.

This chain links TRBV25-1 with TRBJ2-7, with 7 bases lining up with TRBD1. The trim removed 7 bases at V and 2 bases at J, leaving 5 bases unmatched. The CDR3 spans 13 residues. Germline V gives CDR1 MGHDK, CDR2 SYGVNS. This chain's CDR3 is CASKGQLTYEQYF. The DNA for the CDR3 is TGTGCCAGCAAGGGACAGCTGACCTACGAGCAGTACTTC.

This chain links TRBV29-1 with TRBJ2-2, with D possibly TRBD1 on 6 matching bases. The CDR3 runs 16 residues. V was cut by 3 bases and J by 1 base, with 15 bases left in between. The germline gives CDR1 SQVTM, CDR2 ANQGSEA. CDR3 nucleotide sequence: TGCAGCGTTGAGGGGACAAGATCTTTGAACACCGGGGAGCTGTTTTTT. Translating gives CSVEGTRSLNTGELFF.

This chain connects TRBV5-1 to TRBJ2-1, with 8 bases aligning to TRBD1. Germline V gives CDR1 SGHRS, CDR2 YFSETQ. The CDR3 spans 13 residues. V dropped 6 bases and J dropped 6; count of bases not matched to a gene: 5. CDR3 in amino acids: CASNGQGLNEQFF. The CDR3 nucleotides read TGCGCCAGCAACGGACAGGGACTCAATGAGCAGTTCTTC. The full variable domain, in which reference TRBV5-1 and TRBJ2-1 provide the parts outside the CDR3, is KAGVTQTPRYLIKTRGQQVTLSCSPISGHRSVSWYQQTPGQGLQFLFEYFSETQRNKGNFPGRFSGRQFSNSRSEMNVSTLELGDSALYLCASNGQGLNEQFFGPGTRLTVL.

The rearrangement uses TRBV18 and TRBJ1-2; D gene unclear. There are 13 residues in the CDR3. V lost 2 bases, J lost 2 bases, and 6 bases lay in between. In germline, CDR1 is KGHSH, CDR2 LQKENI. CDR3 region: CASSPSRNYGYTF. CDR3 DNA sequence: TGTGCCAGCTCACCAAGCAGGAACTATGGCTACACCTTC.